A selection of T cell receptor beta chains follows, all from one sample in a study of cytomegalovirus exposure and HLA in healthy donors. The assay was immunoSEQ multiplex PCR, and TCRdb's table has in-frame clones only and misses some. The sample records roughly 120,000 clones, approximately 80% being singletons. The specimen sequenced was PBMCs. The receptors originated from a man aged 25 to 40 in good health and CMV-seronegative. The conserved cysteine and the conserved F or W are not part of the CDR3 here. Each record gives: D gene, V gene, J gene, CDR3 length, CDR3 protein. The D gene is left open where the match is weak.

>.|TRBV7-3|TRBJ1-1|13
ASSPPGTRWTEAF
>.|TRBV6-1|TRBJ1-5|12
ASSDHTVNQPQH
>TRBD1|TRBV5-6|TRBJ1-3|13
ASSLGTGAGNTIY
>.|TRBV29-1|TRBJ1-1|10
SAGGDRSEAF
>TRBD2|TRBV13|TRBJ2-2|14
ASSLPSGSITGELF
>.|TRBV2|TRBJ2-7|16
ASSEAFFSWRGPYEQY
>.|TRBV5-4|TRBJ2-3|12
ASSLAGSTDTQY
>.|TRBV5-6|TRBJ2-7|12
ASSLTGGDYEQY
>.|TRBV5-1|TRBJ2-3|12
ASSLDPTTDTQY
>.|TRBV6-5|TRBJ1-6|13
ASSPSGGYNSPLH
>.|TRBV5-1|TRBJ2-3|13
ASSLGSGSTDTQY
>TRBD2|TRBV2|TRBJ2-3|15
ASSEGPRGSGKGTQY
>TRBD2|TRBV2|TRBJ2-7|13
ASSERAGGAYEQY
>TRBD2|TRBV6-1|TRBJ2-1|11
ASRLAGAGEQF
>.|TRBV18|TRBJ2-1|12
ASSTNPGDNEQF
>TRBD1|TRBV7-6|TRBJ1-1|13
ASSIEGGPGTEAF
>.|TRBV5-6|TRBJ2-7|13
ASSLEGGLPYEQY
>.|TRBV18|TRBJ1-1|9
ASSRTGLCF
>.|TRBV29-1|TRBJ2-7|10
SVVYETYEQY
>.|TRBV27|TRBJ1-2|12
ASSLSSGELGYT
>.|TRBV7-2|TRBJ2-2|13
ASSRGWTDTGELF
>.|TRBV2|TRBJ2-7|12
ASSPGTGAYEQY
>.|TRBV29-1|TRBJ1-2|12
SAHPGIDNYGYT
>.|TRBV28|TRBJ2-3|13
ASSLGAWSTDTQY
>TRBD2|TRBV29-1|TRBJ2-7|13
SVETGLAGPYEQY
>TRBD2|TRBV9|TRBJ2-7|14
ASSATWGAGGSEQY
>.|TRBV4-1|TRBJ2-1|15
ASNHPARGSTYNEQF
>.|TRBV7-9|TRBJ2-2|15
ASSAEQGESNTGELF
>.|TRBV5-1|TRBJ2-3|12
ASSLVSTTDTQY
>.|TRBV9|TRBJ2-2|11
ASSPPGIGELF
>TRBD2|TRBV27|TRBJ2-1|13
ASSLAGGPGNEQF
>TRBD1|TRBV30|TRBJ1-4|14
AWSEGVVRGLEKLF
>TRBD2|TRBV6-1|TRBJ2-1|16
ASSEIVGSSGVYNEQF
>TRBD1|TRBV6-5|TRBJ2-3|13
ASKLGTASTDTQY
>.|TRBV28|TRBJ2-7|14
ASSFPSAGRTYEQY
>.|TRBV7-9|TRBJ1-2|16
SSSLATGSTLPLGGYT
>TRBD2|TRBV28|TRBJ2-3|12
ASWLAGGPDTQY
>TRBD1|TRBV30|TRBJ1-1|12
AWSSGTGGVSAF
>.|TRBV18|TRBJ2-2|14
ASSPRGRENTGELF
>TRBD2|TRBV6-6|TRBJ2-5|13
ASSVLAGGPHTQY
>.|TRBV6-5|TRBJ2-7|12
ASISPERHYEQY
>TRBD2|TRBV5-1|TRBJ2-1|13
ASSLSSGRYNEQF
>TRBD2|TRBV10-1|TRBJ2-1|14
ASSESEGGSYNEQF
>TRBD2|TRBV7-9|TRBJ2-1|15
ASSLGEAGGSYNEQF
>.|TRBV7-9|TRBJ1-1|11
ASSDFLWSEAF
>.|TRBV11-2|TRBJ2-7|11
ASSLGVTGEQY
>TRBD1|TRBV2|TRBJ2-1|11
ARGGQGNNEQF
>.|TRBV30|TRBJ1-5|10
AWSAGYQPQH
>TRBD2|TRBV19|TRBJ2-3|12
ASTPGGYTDTQY
>TRBD2|TRBV7-8|TRBJ2-5|12
ASSTTSVQETQY
>TRBD1|TRBV5-4|TRBJ2-7|12
ASSRTGGGDEQY
>.|TRBV27|TRBJ1-1|13
ASRSTGFGNTEAF